This TCR beta chain was observed in a study of blood T cell repertoires in COVID-19 (dated by TCRdb to 2020 to 2022). About the study as a whole: Samples covering the acute and convalescent phases of COVID-19 were provided by collaborators in the United States, Italy and Spain. The prospective study material was composed of cDNA or gDNA derived from T cells, B-cell-depleted T cells, or PBMCs. Deeply sampled blood TCRbeta repertoires from subjects exposed to, actively infected with, or recovered from COVID-19 were included in the dataset. The repertoires were released in a freely available public database meant as a resource for research on the immune response to SARS-CoV-2. Samples were obtained from the ongoing ImmuneRACE study (first 160 participants) and from about 1,300 subjects provided by 6 global collaborators. A de-identified subject ID, COVID-19 status, age in years and sex were almost always included in the sample metadata. Where HLA class I and class II types were available, the types were taken from metadata supplied by the sample provider, not from assay-based typing.

TCRbeta CDR3 regions were amplified from genomic DNA using the immunoSEQ Assay, a bias-controlled multiplex PCR. Regarding the original processing steps: Nucleated cell counts per sample were estimated from amplification of reference gene primers within the assay. Sequence reads were collapsed and filtered to measure the absolute abundance of every unique TCRbeta CDR3 rearrangement. For each sample, productive Simpson clonality was calculated as the square root of Simpson's diversity index across productive rearrangements. TCRdb took this table from immuneACCESS and kept in-frame rearrangements with V and J called. Such tables lack part of the clones; where checked against another copy, unresolved V genes explain under half of the gap, and the rest is unexplained. For V, J and clone size, that table is used; D and trimming come from the DNA. The sample yields 150,000 to 200,000 clones; around 82% were counted once. Under 2.5% of the sample is in the top ten clones.

What the work shows at the level of the full study, not this receptor alone: Clinical and demographic metadata were provided uncurated, with the amount varying by source and participant.

The collaborating institutions used their own protocols to collect whole blood in K2EDTA tubes. For TCRbeta analysis, collaborator samples were shipped as frozen whole blood, as isolated PBMCs, or as DNA extracted from either sample type. With respect to this clone: Its antigen target is currently unknown. No much larger clone exists at a distance of one base, and base qualities are not known.

Sequences were obtained from peripheral blood. The TCR originated in an elderly woman with acute or convalescent COVID-19.

This receptor carries the CDR3 CASSEGATNYGYTF. The nucleotide sequence reads as follows: TGTGCCAGCAGTGAGGGGGCCACTAACTATGGCTACACCTTC. The chain is assembled from TRBV28 and TRBJ1-2, with 7 bases matching TRBD1. Looking up the germline V gene yields CDR1 MDHEN and CDR2 SYDVKM. For this chain, trimming is 5 bases at the V end and 0 bases at the J end, and the number of junction bases without a gene match is 3. The CDR3 goes from the cysteine to the phenylalanine over 14 residues. Just CDR3 DNA is preserved here, 42 bases in frame from base 1.